The T cell receptor (beta chain) under discussion was sequenced for a study of control samples from healthy donors and cancer patients. The protocol was immunoSEQ multiplex PCR, while the TCRdb copy is restricted to in-frame clones and leaves out a portion. The table records approximately 120,000 clones, around nine tenths of them present only once. The germline gives CDR1 SNHLY, CDR2 FYNNEI. CDR3 length: 16 amino acids. Note on this clone: One junction end does not reproduce the germline sequence, and a read error may be involved.

What was sequenced was blood. The chain combines TRBV2 with TRBJ2-3; 9 positions agree with TRBD2. This receptor was taken from a woman aged 45 to 65 in good health. CDR3 residues: CATSPGASGVTDTQYF. Written as DNA, the CDR3 is TGTGCCACCAGTCCGGGGGCTAGCGGGGTGACAGATACGCAGTATTTT.